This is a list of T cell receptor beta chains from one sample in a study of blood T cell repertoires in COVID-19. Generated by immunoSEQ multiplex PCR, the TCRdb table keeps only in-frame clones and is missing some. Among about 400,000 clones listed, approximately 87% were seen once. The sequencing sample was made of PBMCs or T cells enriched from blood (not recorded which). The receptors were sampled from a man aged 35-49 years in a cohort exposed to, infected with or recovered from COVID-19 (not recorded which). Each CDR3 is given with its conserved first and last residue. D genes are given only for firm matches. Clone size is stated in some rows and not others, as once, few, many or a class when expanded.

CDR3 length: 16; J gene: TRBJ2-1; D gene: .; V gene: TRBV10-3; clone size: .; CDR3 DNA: TGTGCCATCAGTGACCCCCAAGGGGGCTCCTACAATGAGCAGTTCTTC; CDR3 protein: CAISDPQGGSYNEQFF
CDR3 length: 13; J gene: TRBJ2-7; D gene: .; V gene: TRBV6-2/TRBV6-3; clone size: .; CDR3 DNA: TGTGCCAGCAGTGACAGTTCTACCTACGAGCAGTACTTC; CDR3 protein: CASSDSSTYEQYF
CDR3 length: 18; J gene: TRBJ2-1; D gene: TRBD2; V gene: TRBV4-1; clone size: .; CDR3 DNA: TGCGCCAGCAGCCAAGAGAGTTTCGTGCGGGAGAGGGGCAATGAGCAGTTCTTC; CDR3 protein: CASSQESFVRERGNEQFF
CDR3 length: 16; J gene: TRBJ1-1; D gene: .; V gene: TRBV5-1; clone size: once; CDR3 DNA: TGCGCCAGCAGCTTGGTCGACAGTATTCTGAACACTGAAGCTTTCTTT; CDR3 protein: CASSLVDSILNTEAFF
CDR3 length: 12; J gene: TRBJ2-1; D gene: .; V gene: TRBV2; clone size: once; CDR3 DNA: TGTGCCAGCAGTGAAGCTCAGGATGAGCAGTTCTTC; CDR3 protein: CASSEAQDEQFF
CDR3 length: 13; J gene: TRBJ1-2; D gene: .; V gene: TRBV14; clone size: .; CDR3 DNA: TGTGCCAGCAGCCAAGACTCTTACTATGGCTACACCTTC; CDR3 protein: CASSQDSYYGYTF
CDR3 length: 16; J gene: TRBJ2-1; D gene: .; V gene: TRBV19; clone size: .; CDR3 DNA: TGTGCCAGTAGTATAGAGGACACGAACTCCTACAATGAGCAGTTCTTC; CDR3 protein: CASSIEDTNSYNEQFF
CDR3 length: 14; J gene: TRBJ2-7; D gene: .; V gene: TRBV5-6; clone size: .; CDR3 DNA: TGTGCCAGCACCAAAATTGGGGGAGGCCACGAGCAGTACTTC; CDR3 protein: CASTKIGGGHEQYF
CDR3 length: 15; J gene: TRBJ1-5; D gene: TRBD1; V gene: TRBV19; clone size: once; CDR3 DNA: TGTGCCAGTAGTATCACAGGGGTGGCTGGTCAGCCCCAGCATTTT; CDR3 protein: CASSITGVAGQPQHF
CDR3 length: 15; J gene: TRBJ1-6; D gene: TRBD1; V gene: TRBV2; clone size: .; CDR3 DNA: TGTGCCAGCACCACTGGACAGGGGGCTTATTCACCCCTCCACTTT; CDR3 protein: CASTTGQGAYSPLHF
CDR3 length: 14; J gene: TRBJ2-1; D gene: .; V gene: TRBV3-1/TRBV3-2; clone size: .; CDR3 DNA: TGTGCCAGCAGCCTAGTTAGCTCCTACAATGAGCAGTTCTTC; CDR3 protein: CASSLVSSYNEQFF
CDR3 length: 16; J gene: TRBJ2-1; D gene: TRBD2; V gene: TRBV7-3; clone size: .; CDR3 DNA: TGTGCCAGCAGCTTAATGGGCGGGAGCTCCTACAATGAGCAGTTCTTC; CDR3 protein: CASSLMGGSSYNEQFF
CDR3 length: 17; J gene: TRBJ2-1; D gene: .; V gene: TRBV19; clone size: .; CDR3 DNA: TGTGCCAGTAGTATAGACCGGACTACCGGCTCCTACAATGAGCAGTTCTTC; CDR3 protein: CASSIDRTTGSYNEQFF
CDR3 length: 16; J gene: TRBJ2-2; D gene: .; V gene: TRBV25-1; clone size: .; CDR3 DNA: TGTGCCAGCAGTGAATATACGGGGGTTAACACCGGGGAGCTGTTTTTT; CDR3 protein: CASSEYTGVNTGELFF
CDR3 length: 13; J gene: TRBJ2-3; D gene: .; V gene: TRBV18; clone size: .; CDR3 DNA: TGTGCCAGCTCACCTCCCGGCACAGATACGCAGTATTTT; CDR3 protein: CASSPPGTDTQYF
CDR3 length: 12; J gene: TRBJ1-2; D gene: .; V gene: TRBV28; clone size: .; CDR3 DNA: TGTGCCAGCAGTTTTCTGGCTGGTGGCTACACCTTC; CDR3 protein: CASSFLAGGYTF
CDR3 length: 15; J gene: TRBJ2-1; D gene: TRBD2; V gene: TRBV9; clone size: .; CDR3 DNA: TGTGCCAGCAGCGTCCGGACTAGCCCCAACGGTGAGCAGTTCTTC; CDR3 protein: CASSVRTSPNGEQFF
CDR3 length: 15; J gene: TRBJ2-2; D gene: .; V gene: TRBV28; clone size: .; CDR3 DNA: TGTGCCAGCAGCGTGGCGGGGGCGGGCACCGGGGAGCTGTTTTTT; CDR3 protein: CASSVAGAGTGELFF
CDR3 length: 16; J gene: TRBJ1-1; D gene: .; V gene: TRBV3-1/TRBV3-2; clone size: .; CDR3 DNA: TGTGCCAGCAGCCAAGGGTGGGGGCCCAAGAACACTGAAGCTTTCTTT; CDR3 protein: CASSQGWGPKNTEAFF
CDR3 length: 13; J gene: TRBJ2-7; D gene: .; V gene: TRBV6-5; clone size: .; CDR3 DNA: TGTGCCAGCAGACTGGGGGCCCTGGAGGAGCAGTACTTC; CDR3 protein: CASRLGALEEQYF
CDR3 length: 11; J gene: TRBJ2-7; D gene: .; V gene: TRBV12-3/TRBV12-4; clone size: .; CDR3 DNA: TGTGCCAGCAGTTTATTCCAGGAGCAGTACTTC; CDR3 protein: CASSLFQEQYF
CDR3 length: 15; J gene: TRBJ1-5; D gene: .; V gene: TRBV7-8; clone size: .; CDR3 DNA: TGTGCCAGCAGCCAGGACACCCTTAGCAATCAGCCCCAGCATTTT; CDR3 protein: CASSQDTLSNQPQHF
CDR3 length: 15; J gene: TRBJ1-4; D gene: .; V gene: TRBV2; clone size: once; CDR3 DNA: TGTGCCAGCAGTGAAAGCAGCACGCCGGGTGAAAAACTGTTTTTT; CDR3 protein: CASSESSTPGEKLFF
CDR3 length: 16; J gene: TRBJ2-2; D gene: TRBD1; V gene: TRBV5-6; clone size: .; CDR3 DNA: TGTGCCAGCAGCAAATGGGACAGGGGGCGCACCGGGGAGCTGTTTTTT; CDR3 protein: CASSKWDRGRTGELFF
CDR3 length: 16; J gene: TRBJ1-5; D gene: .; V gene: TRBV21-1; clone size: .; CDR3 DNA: TGTGCCAGCAGCAGAAACTACTCAGGGGGCAATCAGCCCCAGCATTTT; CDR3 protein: CASSRNYSGGNQPQHF
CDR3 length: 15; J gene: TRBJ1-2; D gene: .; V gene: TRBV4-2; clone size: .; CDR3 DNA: TGTGCCAGCAGCCAAGTCGGAGGAGAAACCTATGGCTACACCTTC; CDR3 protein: CASSQVGGETYGYTF
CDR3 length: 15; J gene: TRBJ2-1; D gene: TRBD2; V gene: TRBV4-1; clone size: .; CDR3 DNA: TGCGCCAGCAGCCAGGCCGGACTAGTTAGCAATGAGCAGTTCTTC; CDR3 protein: CASSQAGLVSNEQFF
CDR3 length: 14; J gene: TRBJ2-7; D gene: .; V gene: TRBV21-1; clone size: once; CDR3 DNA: TGTGCCAGCAGTCCCAGGGACAGGGCCCCCGAGCAGTACTTC; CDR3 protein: CASSPRDRAPEQYF
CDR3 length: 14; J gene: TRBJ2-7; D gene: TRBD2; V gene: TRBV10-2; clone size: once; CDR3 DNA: TGCGCCAGCAGTGAGGGACTAGCTGATTACGAGCAGTACTTC; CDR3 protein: CASSEGLADYEQYF
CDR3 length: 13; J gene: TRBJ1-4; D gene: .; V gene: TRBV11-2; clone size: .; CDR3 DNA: TGTGCCAGCAGCTATTCGGGGGGCGAAAAACTGTTTTTT; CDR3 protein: CASSYSGGEKLFF
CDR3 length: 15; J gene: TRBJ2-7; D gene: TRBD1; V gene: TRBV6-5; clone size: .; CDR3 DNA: TGTGCCAGCAGTTACTCTGGACAGGGGGCCTACGAGCAGTACTTC; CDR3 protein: CASSYSGQGAYEQYF
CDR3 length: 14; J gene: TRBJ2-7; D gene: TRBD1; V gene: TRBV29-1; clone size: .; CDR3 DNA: TGCAGCGTGGGCTCGGGACAGCCTCTCTACGAGCAGTACTTC; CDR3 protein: CSVGSGQPLYEQYF
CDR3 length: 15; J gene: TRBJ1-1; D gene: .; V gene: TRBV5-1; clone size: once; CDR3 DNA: TGCGCCAGCAGCCCTGAACAGGGACCGAACACTGAAGCTTTCTTT; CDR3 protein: CASSPEQGPNTEAFF
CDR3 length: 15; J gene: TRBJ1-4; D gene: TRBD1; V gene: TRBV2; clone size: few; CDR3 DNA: TGTGCCAGCAGTTTGGGACAGGGGGATAATGAAAAACTGTTTTTT; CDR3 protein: CASSLGQGDNEKLFF
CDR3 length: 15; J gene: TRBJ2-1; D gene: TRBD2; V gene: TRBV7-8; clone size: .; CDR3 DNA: TGTGCCAGCAGCTCCGGGACTAGCGTCCTCAATGAGCAGTTCTTC; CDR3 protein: CASSSGTSVLNEQFF
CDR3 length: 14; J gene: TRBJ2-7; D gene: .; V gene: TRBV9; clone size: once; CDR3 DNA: TGTGCCAGCAGCGTAGGAGAGGGCCCCTACGAGCAGTACTTC; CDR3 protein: CASSVGEGPYEQYF
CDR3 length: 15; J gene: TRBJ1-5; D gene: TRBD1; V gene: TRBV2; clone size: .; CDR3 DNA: TGTGCCAGCGAGAGACAGGGTTTAAGCAATCAGCCCCAGCATTTT; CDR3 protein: CASERQGLSNQPQHF
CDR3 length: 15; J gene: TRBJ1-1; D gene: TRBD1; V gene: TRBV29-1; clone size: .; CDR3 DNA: TGCAGCGTTGACCCAACAGGGGGACAGAACACTGAAGCTTTCTTT; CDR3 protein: CSVDPTGGQNTEAFF
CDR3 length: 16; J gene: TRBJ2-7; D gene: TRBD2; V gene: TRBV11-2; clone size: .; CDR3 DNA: TGTGCCAGCAGCTCCAAACTAGCGGGACGATTCTACGAGCAGTACTTC; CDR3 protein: CASSSKLAGRFYEQYF
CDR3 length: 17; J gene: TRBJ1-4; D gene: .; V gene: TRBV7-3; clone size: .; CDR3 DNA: TGTGCCAGCAGCTCCATTCCTGGGCCAGCAACTAATGAAAAACTGTTTTTT; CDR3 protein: CASSSIPGPATNEKLFF
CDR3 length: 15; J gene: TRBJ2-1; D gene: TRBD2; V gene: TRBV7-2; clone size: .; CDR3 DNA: TGTGCCAGCAGCTTAGTTTCCAGCGGGAGCAATGAGCAGTTCTTC; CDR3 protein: CASSLVSSGSNEQFF
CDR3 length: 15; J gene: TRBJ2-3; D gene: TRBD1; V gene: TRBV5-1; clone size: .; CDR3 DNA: TGCGCCAGCAGCGCCGGGACAGCGAGCACAGATACGCAGTATTTT; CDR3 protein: CASSAGTASTDTQYF
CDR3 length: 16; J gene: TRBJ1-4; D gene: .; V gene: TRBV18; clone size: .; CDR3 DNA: TGTGCCAGCTCAAGGGAGAAGGGTGGAACTAATGAAAAACTGTTTTTT; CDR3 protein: CASSREKGGTNEKLFF
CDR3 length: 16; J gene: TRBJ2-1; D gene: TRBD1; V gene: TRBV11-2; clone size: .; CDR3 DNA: TGTGCCAGCAGTCTTAGGTGGACAGGGATGTACAATGAGCAGTTCTTC; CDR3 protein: CASSLRWTGMYNEQFF
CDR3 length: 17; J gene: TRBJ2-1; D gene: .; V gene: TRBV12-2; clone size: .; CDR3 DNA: TGTGCAAGTCGCTTAGTCTTGCGGGGAGCGGTCTACAATGAGCAGTTCTTC; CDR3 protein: CASRLVLRGAVYNEQFF
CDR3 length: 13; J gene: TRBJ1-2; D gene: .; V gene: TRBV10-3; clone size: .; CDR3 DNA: TGTGCCATCAGTGAGTCAGGGGACTATGGCTACACCTTC; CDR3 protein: CAISESGDYGYTF
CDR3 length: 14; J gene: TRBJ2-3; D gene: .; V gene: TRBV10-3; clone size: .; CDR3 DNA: TGTGCCATCAGTGAGGCAGGAAACACAGATACGCAGTATTTT; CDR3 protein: CAISEAGNTDTQYF